This TCR beta chain is from a study of CD8 T cells in Susac syndrome. Study as a whole: Sequencing included Susac syndrome patients, 5 or 6 of them with active disease and 8 or 9 in remission. Study-level findings and limits: The authors acknowledged that the study's TCR sequencing and HLA analysis involved relatively few individuals.

Negative isolation was used for CD8+ and CD4+ T cells and FACS enrichment for TEMRA cells. Of note for this clonotype: Its antigen is not identified.

When the RNA was reverse transcribed, random hexamers were used with an input of 0.5 to 1 ug. Amplification of TCR beta CDR3 was carried out by immunoSEQ multiplex PCR, which covered 54 Vbeta and 13 Jbeta segments. MiXCR, run by TCRdb on the immunoSEQ multiplex PCR reads, gives a single entry per CDR3 protein. Of 110,000 to 150,000 distinct CDR3 sequences listed, around 95% were seen once; the top ten hold about 0.08%. The TCR was taken from a human donor with Susac syndrome. The material sequenced was CD4+ T cells from PBMCs.

The CDR3 DNA reads TGCGCCAGCAGCTGGGACAGGGCGAGAGGGGAGCTGTTTTTT. It codes for CASSWDRARGELFF. This chain joins TRBV5-1 and TRBJ2-2, with 9 bases aligning to TRBD1. With V trimmed by 3 bases and J by 8 bases, 5 bases remained unmatched. The germline CDR1 and CDR2 sequences are SGHRS and YFSETQ. The CDR3 is made up of 14 amino acids. Variable domain in full (rest from reference TRBV5-1 and TRBJ2-2): KAGVTQTPRYLIKTRGQQVTLSCSPISGHRSVSWYQQTPGQGLQFLFEYFSETQRNKGNFPGRFSGRQFSNSRSEMNVSTLELGDSALYLCASSWDRARGELFFGEGSRLTVL.